This T cell receptor (beta chain) was observed in a study of CD8+CD57+ T cells in acquired aplastic anemia. As to this clonotype: The antigen is not known.

Both TCR beta VDJ combination and CDR3 sequence profiling were carried out. Genomic DNA was the template for this profiling. TCRdb reprocessed the reads with MiXCR, giving one entry per CDR3 protein. The sample yields about 48,000 distinct CDR3 sequences, approximately 72% seen once. Study conclusions and caveats: Patients and controls shared around 30 CD8+ CDR3 sequences.

With V trimmed by 6 bases and J by 6 bases, 6 bases remained unmatched. The CDR3 runs 15 residues. Germline V gives CDR1 LNHDA, CDR2 SQIVND (reference sequence). This sequence joins TRBV19 and TRBJ2-1; 12 positions agree with TRBD2. The sequenced material came from sorted CD4+, CD8+, or CD8+CD57+ T cells (not recorded which) from PBMCs. The source of this sequence is a human donor in good health, serving as a control. CDR3 DNA sequence: TGTGCCAGTAGCCTCGCTAGCGGGGGGGGCAATGAGCAGTTCTTC. It codes for CASSLASGGGNEQFF.